These T cell receptor beta chains were read from a single sample in a study of blood T cell repertoires in COVID-19. Only in-frame clones appear in the TCRdb table, and some are missing; sequencing was by immunoSEQ multiplex PCR. The repertoire consists of 70,000 to 90,000 clones, with more than 60% occurring once and the leading ten covering approximately 10%. Sequenced sample: peripheral blood. Source of these receptors: a man between 70 and 80 years old with acute or convalescent COVID-19. Each CDR3 is given with its conserved first and last residue. Fields, in order: J gene, clone size, V gene, CDR3 protein. Clone size is given for some rows only: seen once, a few or many times, or a class if the clone is expanded.

j_gene: TRBJ1-1
abundance: NA
v_gene: TRBV5-6
CDR3aa: CASSPKAGANTEAFF

j_gene: TRBJ2-3
abundance: NA
v_gene: TRBV19
CDR3aa: CASSIDSSSTDTQYF

j_gene: TRBJ2-7
abundance: NA
v_gene: TRBV7-9
CDR3aa: CASSLTSGDEQYF

j_gene: TRBJ2-1
abundance: many
v_gene: TRBV5-1
CDR3aa: CASSLDSGGEQFF

j_gene: TRBJ2-1
abundance: NA
v_gene: TRBV7-8
CDR3aa: CASSLGGGQFF

j_gene: TRBJ1-6
abundance: NA
v_gene: TRBV7-9
CDR3aa: CASSSAAGRNSPLHF

j_gene: TRBJ1-3
abundance: few
v_gene: TRBV5-1
CDR3aa: CASSWTGEGNTIYF

j_gene: TRBJ2-5
abundance: NA
v_gene: TRBV10-3
CDR3aa: CAISVGGAPETQYF

j_gene: TRBJ1-4
abundance: once
v_gene: TRBV5-1
CDR3aa: CASSLRGLGEKLFF

j_gene: TRBJ1-4
abundance: NA
v_gene: TRBV4-1
CDR3aa: CASSDRPRVDEKLFF

j_gene: TRBJ2-2
abundance: NA
v_gene: TRBV7-7
CDR3aa: CASSSGLAGTGELFF

j_gene: TRBJ2-7
abundance: NA
v_gene: TRBV24-1
CDR3aa: CATSDSGDRGHEQYF

j_gene: TRBJ2-5
abundance: NA
v_gene: TRBV3-1/TRBV3-2
CDR3aa: CASSLRSGGRVLETQYF

j_gene: TRBJ2-5
abundance: few
v_gene: TRBV29-1
CDR3aa: CSVLSGGRETQYF

j_gene: TRBJ2-7
abundance: NA
v_gene: TRBV6-1
CDR3aa: CASSEPGGKVEQYF

j_gene: TRBJ1-3
abundance: once
v_gene: TRBV7-2
CDR3aa: CASSLAQGPSSGNTIYF

j_gene: TRBJ1-1
abundance: NA
v_gene: TRBV27
CDR3aa: CASSSGGSTEAFF

j_gene: TRBJ1-4
abundance: NA
v_gene: TRBV6-5
CDR3aa: CASNAGGRHNEKLFF

j_gene: TRBJ2-2
abundance: NA
v_gene: TRBV3-1/TRBV3-2
CDR3aa: CASSQTTGAGELFF

j_gene: TRBJ1-6
abundance: NA
v_gene: TRBV10-1
CDR3aa: CASSLQGFASPLHF

j_gene: TRBJ1-2
abundance: NA
v_gene: TRBV4-2
CDR3aa: CASSQERTGIYGYTF

j_gene: TRBJ1-1
abundance: NA
v_gene: TRBV18
CDR3aa: CASSQDRAMNTEAFF

j_gene: TRBJ2-1
abundance: NA
v_gene: TRBV18
CDR3aa: CASSPPNYNEQFF

j_gene: TRBJ2-1
abundance: NA
v_gene: TRBV5-1
CDR3aa: CASSLGRGDGEQFF

j_gene: TRBJ1-2
abundance: NA
v_gene: TRBV12-3/TRBV12-4
CDR3aa: CASSLGGFYGYTF

j_gene: TRBJ2-1
abundance: NA
v_gene: TRBV4-1
CDR3aa: CASSLDRADYNEQFF

j_gene: TRBJ2-2
abundance: NA
v_gene: TRBV3-1/TRBV3-2
CDR3aa: CASSRGTSGTGELFF

j_gene: TRBJ2-1
abundance: NA
v_gene: TRBV30
CDR3aa: CAWTGGGNVQFF

j_gene: TRBJ1-4
abundance: many
v_gene: TRBV7-9
CDR3aa: CASSSHGGGMAEKLFF

j_gene: TRBJ2-1
abundance: NA
v_gene: TRBV27
CDR3aa: CASSFVSRDEQFF

j_gene: TRBJ2-7
abundance: NA
v_gene: TRBV5-1
CDR3aa: CASSQLFPGRSYEQYF

j_gene: TRBJ2-3
abundance: once
v_gene: TRBV4-1
CDR3aa: CASSQDGRGTDTQYF

j_gene: TRBJ1-1
abundance: NA
v_gene: TRBV5-4
CDR3aa: CASSLAGPGYEAFF

j_gene: TRBJ1-5
abundance: NA
v_gene: TRBV6-5
CDR3aa: CASTQRGLGQPQHF

j_gene: TRBJ2-1
abundance: NA
v_gene: TRBV7-2
CDR3aa: CASSLAGGRYNEQFF

j_gene: TRBJ2-1
abundance: NA
v_gene: TRBV5-1
CDR3aa: CASSFLAGSEQFF

j_gene: TRBJ2-3
abundance: NA
v_gene: TRBV5-1
CDR3aa: CASRTSGGAGDTQYF

j_gene: TRBJ2-3
abundance: NA
v_gene: TRBV10-2
CDR3aa: CASSPSGRTDTQYF

j_gene: TRBJ2-3
abundance: NA
v_gene: TRBV3-1/TRBV3-2
CDR3aa: CASSPHGRGSTQYF

j_gene: TRBJ2-3
abundance: NA
v_gene: TRBV9
CDR3aa: CASSDSRTDTQYF

j_gene: TRBJ1-5
abundance: NA
v_gene: TRBV27
CDR3aa: CASAQGGSNQPQHF

j_gene: TRBJ2-3
abundance: NA
v_gene: TRBV2
CDR3aa: CASPTSGGAERSDTQYF

j_gene: TRBJ2-1
abundance: NA
v_gene: TRBV3-1/TRBV3-2
CDR3aa: CASSQLTREGDEQFF

j_gene: TRBJ2-1
abundance: NA
v_gene: TRBV6-6
CDR3aa: CASSRLAGVDEQFF

j_gene: TRBJ1-6
abundance: NA
v_gene: TRBV3-1/TRBV3-2
CDR3aa: CASIKEAEYSPLHF

j_gene: TRBJ1-2
abundance: NA
v_gene: TRBV12-3/TRBV12-4
CDR3aa: CASSFSGGYGYTF

j_gene: TRBJ1-3
abundance: NA
v_gene: TRBV10-3
CDR3aa: CAISEFRNTIYF

j_gene: TRBJ2-5
abundance: few
v_gene: TRBV3-1/TRBV3-2
CDR3aa: CASSQTDREETQYF

j_gene: TRBJ2-6
abundance: NA
v_gene: TRBV5-5
CDR3aa: CASSFTGTGVFSGANVLTF

j_gene: TRBJ2-2
abundance: once
v_gene: TRBV4-1
CDR3aa: CASSGTGTGELFF

j_gene: TRBJ1-2
abundance: NA
v_gene: TRBV9
CDR3aa: CASSTTGYGYTF

j_gene: TRBJ2-2
abundance: NA
v_gene: TRBV28
CDR3aa: CASSSPGYTGELFF

j_gene: TRBJ1-1
abundance: few
v_gene: TRBV15
CDR3aa: CATTERANTEAFF

j_gene: TRBJ1-2
abundance: NA
v_gene: TRBV5-1
CDR3aa: CASSLRRGNYGYTF

j_gene: TRBJ2-3
abundance: NA
v_gene: TRBV24-1
CDR3aa: CATSDSTSGGLDTQYF

j_gene: TRBJ1-5
abundance: NA
v_gene: TRBV28
CDR3aa: CASSSPAPGQPQHF

j_gene: TRBJ1-3
abundance: NA
v_gene: TRBV7-9
CDR3aa: CASSLRTVSQDTIYF

j_gene: TRBJ2-5
abundance: NA
v_gene: TRBV11-2
CDR3aa: CASSSGLAGGHSPQYF